This TCR beta chain emerged from a study of blood T cell repertoires in COVID-19. Study as a whole: Spain, Italy and the United States supplied samples that represented acute and convalescent COVID-19. The cDNA or gDNA used as material had been derived from T cells, B-cell-depleted T cells, or PBMCs.

Authors' data handling: Reference gene primer amplification in the assay estimated nucleated cell counts. TCRdb's table, derived via immunoSEQ multiplex PCR, lists solely in-frame clones and lacks some. That table gives V, J and clone size, and the DNA gave D and trimming. This sample yields 110,000 or so clones, of which around 89% are seen a single time; 4% to 5.5% belongs to the top ten. The receptor comes from a woman aged 45 to 65 with acute or convalescent COVID-19. Sequencing was carried out using peripheral blood.

For the CDR3, the DNA is TGTGCCAGCACGAGTGCTTTCTCCTACGAGCAGTACTTC. This sequence encodes CASTSAFSYEQYF. This sequence joins TRBV6-5 and TRBJ2-7; no clear D gene. Trimming took off 7 bases at V and 0 bases at J, with 10 bases between the two ends. The CDR3 loop spans 13 amino acids. Per the germline V gene, CDR1 is MNHEY and CDR2 is SVGAGI.